This TCR beta chain was sequenced in a study of cytotoxic CD8 clonotypes in ibrutinib-treated CLL. Data came from immunoSEQ multiplex PCR; TCRdb stores just in-frame clones and leaves some out. Found here are 20,000 to 30,000 clones, approximately 71% of them singletons; the top ten hold over 35%. CDR3 length: 13 residues. Germline V gene data show CDR1 as ENHRY and CDR2 as SYGVKD. V lost 6 bases, J lost 3 bases, and 12 bases lay in between. The rearrangement joins TRBV10-3 to TRBJ2-7, with D perhaps matching TRBD1 (5 bases). The sample here was PBMCs, taken after 12 months of ibrutinib treatment. The source of this sequence is a human donor with chronic lymphocytic leukemia. CDR3 nucleotide sequence: TGTGCCATCAGGGAGCAAGGGGACTACGAGCAGTACTTC. Protein product: CAIREQGDYEQYF.